Listed below are T cell receptor beta chains from one sample, sequenced in a study of control samples from healthy donors and cancer patients. Measured with immunoSEQ multiplex PCR; TCRdb has only the in-frame clones, and not every one. The profile shows 150,000 to 200,000 clones, about 91% of them singletons. Sequenced input: blood. The receptor source for this set is a woman aged 25 to 39 in good health. The CDR3 runs from the conserved cysteine through the conserved F or W. D genes are given only for firm matches. Expanded clones are given a class, and other clones once, few, many or no size at all.

TRBD2 TRBJ2-5 TRBV29-1 NA CSVLLLSGGSETQYF TGCAGCGTGCTCCTCCTTAGCGGGGGCTCCGAGACCCAGTACTTC
NA TRBJ1-4 TRBV3-1/TRBV3-2 NA CASSRDPPRGSANEKLFF TGTGCCAGCAGCCGGGACCCCCCCAGGGGTTCGGCTAATGAAAAACTGTTTTTT
TRBD1 TRBJ1-2 TRBV6-1 NA CASSEGGTGAYGYTF TGTGCCAGCAGTGAAGGGGGGACAGGGGCCTATGGCTACACCTTC
TRBD2 TRBJ2-3 TRBV5-1 NA CASSLAELAGGTDTQYF TGCGCCAGCAGCTTGGCCGAGTTAGCGGGGGGCACAGATACGCAGTATTTT
NA TRBJ2-1 TRBV5-1 once CASSFDGPYNEQFF TGCGCCAGCAGCTTTGACGGCCCCTACAATGAGCAGTTCTTC
NA TRBJ1-2 TRBV6-2/TRBV6-3 NA CASSYRTDYGYTF TGTGCCAGCAGTTACCGGACAGACTATGGCTACACCTTC
TRBD1 TRBJ2-1 TRBV13 NA CASSLGRGLYNEQFF TGTGCCAGCAGCTTAGGCAGGGGGCTATACAATGAGCAGTTCTTC
TRBD2 TRBJ2-2 TRBV5-4 NA CASSLELTSGRAGELFF TGTGCCAGCAGCTTAGAATTGACTAGCGGGAGGGCCGGGGAGCTGTTTTTT
TRBD1 TRBJ1-5 TRBV30 NA CAWSVGQEDQPQHF TGTGCCTGGAGTGTGGGACAGGAGGATCAGCCCCAGCATTTT
NA TRBJ1-1 TRBV30 NA CAWSRSAMNTEAFF TGTGCCTGGAGTCGGTCAGCGATGAACACTGAAGCTTTCTTT
NA TRBJ1-3 TRBV15 NA CATSRDPGSGNTIYF TGTGCCACCAGCAGAGACCCAGGCTCTGGAAACACCATATATTTT
TRBD1 TRBJ2-1 TRBV29-1 once CSVEVDRDEQFF TGCAGCGTTGAAGTTGACAGGGATGAGCAGTTCTTC
NA TRBJ2-2 TRBV5-4 NA CASSLWGLANTGELFF TGTGCCAGCTCATTATGGGGGCTAGCGAACACCGGGGAGCTGTTTTTT
NA TRBJ1-5 TRBV24-1 NA CATSDRVCNQPQHF TGTGCCACCAGTGACCGGGTCTGCAATCAGCCCCAGCATTTT
TRBD1 TRBJ1-1 TRBV10-3 few CAISNRGLDTEAFF TGTGCCATCAGTAACAGGGGGTTGGACACTGAAGCTTTCTTT
NA TRBJ1-2 TRBV29-1 NA CSVEEARNYGYTF TGCAGCGTTGAGGAGGCTAGGAACTATGGCTACACCTTC
NA TRBJ1-4 TRBV5-1 NA CASSQTGRAEKLFF TGCGCCAGCAGCCAGACGGGAAGGGCGGAAAAACTGTTTTTT
NA TRBJ2-3 TRBV11-3 NA CASSPRWADTQYF TGTGCCAGCAGCCCCCGGTGGGCAGATACGCAGTATTTT
NA TRBJ1-2 TRBV4-1 NA CASSQEGTTPYGYTF TGCGCCAGCAGCCAAGAAGGGACCACGCCCTATGGCTACACCTTC
NA TRBJ2-4 TRBV4-1 NA CASSQVLELSRNIQYF TGCGCCAGCAGCCAAGTTCTAGAACTTTCGAGGAACATTCAGTACTTC
NA TRBJ2-7 TRBV6-2/TRBV6-3 NA CASSPRSRRTSSYEQYF TGTGCCAGCAGTCCAAGGTCCCGCCGGACCAGCTCCTACGAGCAGTACTTC
NA TRBJ2-1 TRBV7-9 NA CASGGGSSYNEQFF TGTGCCAGCGGAGGTGGAAGCTCCTACAATGAGCAGTTCTTC
TRBD2 TRBJ2-1 TRBV27 NA CAVRTGGVNEQFF TGTGCCGTTCGGACGGGGGGAGTAAATGAGCAGTTCTTC
TRBD1 TRBJ1-6 TRBV2 NA CASENAGTGGISPLHF TGTGCCAGCGAGAACGCCGGGACAGGGGGCATTTCACCCCTCCACTTT
NA TRBJ2-7 TRBV28 few CASSAGTPSGYEQYF TGTGCCAGCAGTGCGGGGACTCCCTCGGGATACGAGCAGTACTTC
NA TRBJ1-5 TRBV24-1 NA CATRASGSQPQHF TGTGCCACCAGAGCATCAGGGTCTCAGCCCCAGCATTTT
NA TRBJ1-6 TRBV4-1 NA CASSQDRAGHNSPLHF TGCGCCAGCAGCCAAGATCGGGCAGGACATAATTCACCCCTCCACTTT
NA TRBJ1-1 TRBV3-1/TRBV3-2 once CASSPTGRFTEAFF TGTGCCAGCAGCCCTACGGGGCGTTTCACTGAAGCTTTCTTT
TRBD1 TRBJ1-1 TRBV7-9 NA CASSFAGTGGTYTEAFF TGTGCCAGCAGCTTCGCGGGGACAGGGGGAACTTACACTGAAGCTTTCTTT
NA TRBJ2-7 TRBV11-2 NA CASSLGPLYEQYF TGTGCCAGCAGCTTGGGACCCCTCTACGAGCAGTACTTC
NA TRBJ2-1 TRBV7-2 NA CASSLVGVEQFF TGTGCCAGCAGCTTAGTTGGCGTTGAGCAGTTCTTC
NA TRBJ2-3 TRBV2 NA CASNQADTQYF TGTGCCAGCAACCAAGCAGATACGCAGTATTTT
NA TRBJ1-6 TRBV18 NA CASSTRPDLVDSPLHF TGTGCCAGCTCAACCCGCCCCGACCTCGTAGATTCACCCCTCCACTTT
NA TRBJ1-1 TRBV5-1 NA CASSTRQSNTEAFF TGCGCCAGCAGCACCCGACAGTCGAACACTGAAGCTTTCTTT
NA TRBJ2-4 TRBV27 NA CASIHFTGAKNIQYF TGTGCCAGCATTCACTTTACAGGAGCCAAAAACATTCAGTACTTC
TRBD1 TRBJ1-2 TRBV27 NA CASSFGQGSLIYGYTF TGTGCCAGCAGCTTTGGACAGGGGTCACTAATCTATGGCTACACCTTC
NA TRBJ1-2 TRBV19 NA CASSIVSDYGYTF TGTGCCAGTAGTATCGTGTCGGACTATGGCTACACCTTC
NA TRBJ2-7 TRBV3-1/TRBV3-2 NA CASSQGKANEQYF TGTGCCAGCAGCCAGGGTAAGGCTAACGAGCAGTACTTC
NA TRBJ1-1 TRBV5-6 NA CASSLRSLSGRMNTEAFF TGTGCCAGCAGCTTGAGGTCTCTGTCGGGAAGGATGAACACTGAAGCTTTCTTT